The 14 T cell receptor beta chains given below trace back to one sample, sequenced in a study of Ad26.COV2.S vaccination and SARS-CoV-2 variants (dated by TCRdb to the early 2020s). Interpreted using the paper, the treatment or condition label stands for: around 19 received Ad26.COV2.S at low or high dose, single or two shots; about 5 received placebo; per-sample allocation not given. Repertoires of vaccine and placebo recipients were sequenced from samples collected on day 63 after the first injection. Receptor libraries were prepared by the immunoSEQ multiplex PCR assay. In its TCRdb copy, this immuneACCESS table keeps in-frame sequences only and misses some clones. Where compared with another copy, unresolved V genes explain less than half of these, and the others have no known cause. This sample lists around 300,000 clones; almost 90% were detected once. The top ten constitute approximately 5% of the sample.

The material was peripheral blood, obtained in a trial of Ad26.COV2.S vaccine versus placebo. These receptors came from a person between 18 and 60 years old who received the Ad26.COV2.S COVID-19 vaccine or a placebo.

A note on this clone: At one end, the junction sequence differs from germline, possibly due to a read error. The chain combines TRBV12-5 with TRBJ1-1, with D possibly TRBD1 on 5 matching bases. Looked up from germline, CDR1 is LGHNT and CDR2 is FRNRAP. There are 14 residues in the CDR3. This CDR3 is CASGFHRDVTGAFF. In DNA, the CDR3 is TGTGCTAGTGGCTTCCACCGGGACGTTACTGGAGCTTTCTTT.

The V call is TRBV6-2 or TRBV6-3, the J call TRBJ1-2; no reliable D call. The CDR3 is 13 amino acids. Germline CDR1 is MNHEY and CDR2 is SVGEGT. Trimming removed 0 bases at V and 5 bases at J, with 7 bases between. Written as DNA, the CDR3 is TGTGCCAGCAGTTACTCGAGGCCGTATGGCTACACCTTC. It translates to CASSYSRPYGYTF.

This clone was observed a single time. V gene TRBV11-1 combines with J gene TRBJ2-3; no clear D. V lost 5 bases and J lost 5, with 8 bases in between. Germline CDR1 and CDR2: SGHAT and FQDESV (reference sequence). The CDR3 is 12 amino acids. The CDR3 coding sequence is TGTGCCAGCAGCCGGGCCGTAGATACGCAGTATTTT. This encodes CASSRAVDTQYF.

The V call is TRBV3-1 (or the pseudogene TRBV3-2), the J call TRBJ1-5, with 7 bases aligning to TRBD1. Unmatched junction bases numbered 9, after V lost 4 bases and J lost 0 bases. The CDR3 spans 17 residues. Germline loops: CDR1 LGHDT, CDR2 YNNKEL (reference sequence). The CDR3: CASSPQGDGYSNQPQHF. CDR3 sequence (DNA): TGTGCCAGCAGCCCCCAGGGGGACGGATATAGCAATCAGCCCCAGCATTTT.

This clone is a singleton in its sample. The gene calls are TRBV4-1 and TRBJ1-1; no firm D call. The ends were cut back, 1 base at V and 0 bases at J, with 12 bases in the middle. Germline V gene lookup returns CDR1 MGHRA and CDR2 YSYEKL. This CDR3 contains 16 residues. The CDR3 region is CASSQALIRLNTEAFF. CDR3 DNA: TGCGCCAGCAGCCAAGCTCTGATCAGACTGAACACTGAAGCTTTCTTT.

This clone occurred once. The chain is built from TRBV29-1 and TRBJ1-3; TRBD1 is a possible D gene (6 bases). The CDR3 sequence is 11 residues long. Germline loops: CDR1 SQVTM, CDR2 ANQGSEA. Trimming removed 5 bases at V and 6 bases at J, with 8 bases between. Here the CDR3 reads CSVRQANTIYF. The CDR3 bases are TGCAGCGTTCGACAGGCAAACACCATATATTTT.

The chain combines TRBV7-2 with TRBJ1-2; 7 nucleotides agree with TRBD1. Germline V gene sequence: CDR1 SGHTA, CDR2 FQGNSA. The CDR3 contains 15 residues. Losses at the gene ends were 5 bases for V and 0 bases for J; bases not matched to a gene: 6. In nucleotides, the CDR3 is TGTGCCAGCAGCCTACGGACAGGTCCTAACTATGGCTACACCTTC. Its protein is CASSLRTGPNYGYTF. The whole variable domain, remainder taken from reference TRBV7-2 and TRBJ1-2, is GAGVSQSPSNKVTEKGKDVELRCDPISGHTALYWYRQSLGQGLEFLIYFQGNSAPDKSGLPSDRFSAERTGGSVSTLTIQRTQQEDSAVYLCASSLRTGPNYGYTFGSGTRLTVV.

The chain is built from TRBV7-3 and TRBJ2-1; TRBD1 agrees at 8 bases. J was trimmed by 7 bases and V by 5 bases; bases with no gene match: 10. The CDR3 covers 15 residues. Germline lookup yields CDR1 SGHTA and CDR2 FQGTGA. CDR3 sequence: CASSLAGGEGNEQFF. The CDR3 DNA is TGTGCCAGCAGCCTTGCAGGGGGCGAAGGGAATGAGCAGTTCTTC.

The chain carries TRBV5-1 and TRBJ1-2, with 10 positions matching TRBD1. The V gene's germline CDR1 is SGHRS and CDR2 YFSETQ. J gave up 4 bases and V 4 bases, and 16 bases lay outside the gene matches. CDR3 length: 18 amino acids. This chain's CDR3 is CASSSTPGQGNSGYGYTF. The CDR3 DNA is TGCGCCAGCAGCAGTACCCCGGGACAGGGGAATTCGGGCTATGGCTACACCTTC.

V gene TRBV7-9 combines with J gene TRBJ2-5; weak D call: TRBD1 (5 bases). Trimming removed 2 bases from V and 5 bases from J, with 18 bases in between. This CDR3 region has 16 residues. Germline V gene data show CDR1 as SEHNR and CDR2 as FQNEAQ (reference sequence). CDR3 residues: CASSLLGYRKKETQYF. The CDR3, as DNA: TGTGCCAGCAGCTTACTCGGATACAGGAAGAAGGAGACCCAGTACTTC.

The rearrangement links TRBV19 to TRBJ1-6; tentatively, D is TRBD1 (6 bases). CDR1 is LNHDA and CDR2 is SQIVND in the germline V gene (reference sequence). The germline V and J ends were trimmed by 1 base and 5 bases, with 9 bases remaining between them. The CDR3 is 15 residues long. CDR3 DNA sequence: TGTGCCAGTAGTATAGGGCAGGGGCATAATTCACCCCTCCACTTT. As protein: CASSIGQGHNSPLHF.

This clone was found a few times. V is TRBV4-2 and J is TRBJ1-1; no firm D call. The CDR3 extends over 13 amino acids. The germline V and J ends were trimmed by 4 bases and 8 bases, with 14 bases remaining between them. CDR1 and CDR2 from the germline V gene are LGHNA and YNFKEQ. In DNA form, the CDR3 reads TGTGCCAGCAGCCGGAATCAAAGGGTGGAAGCTTTCTTT. As protein: CASSRNQRVEAFF.

The J gene is TRBJ1-5, the V gene TRBV30; unclear D gene. V was cut by 3 bases and J by 0 bases, with 9 bases left in between. The CDR3 length is 14 residues. Looked up from germline, CDR1 is GTSNPN and CDR2 is SVGIG (reference sequence). Here the CDR3 reads CAWSATLSNQPQHF. The CDR3 DNA follows: TGTGCCTGGAGCGCGACACTTAGCAATCAGCCCCAGCATTTT.

V gene TRBV7-2 combines with J gene TRBJ2-1, with TRBD1 matching over 9 bases. The CDR3 runs 14 residues. Germline V CDR1 and CDR2: SGHTA, FQGNSA. Unmatched junction bases numbered 7, after V lost 5 bases and J lost 8 bases. Written as DNA, the CDR3 is TGTGCCAGCAGCGTGGACAGGGGACGGGATGAGCAGTTCTTC. It codes for CASSVDRGRDEQFF.